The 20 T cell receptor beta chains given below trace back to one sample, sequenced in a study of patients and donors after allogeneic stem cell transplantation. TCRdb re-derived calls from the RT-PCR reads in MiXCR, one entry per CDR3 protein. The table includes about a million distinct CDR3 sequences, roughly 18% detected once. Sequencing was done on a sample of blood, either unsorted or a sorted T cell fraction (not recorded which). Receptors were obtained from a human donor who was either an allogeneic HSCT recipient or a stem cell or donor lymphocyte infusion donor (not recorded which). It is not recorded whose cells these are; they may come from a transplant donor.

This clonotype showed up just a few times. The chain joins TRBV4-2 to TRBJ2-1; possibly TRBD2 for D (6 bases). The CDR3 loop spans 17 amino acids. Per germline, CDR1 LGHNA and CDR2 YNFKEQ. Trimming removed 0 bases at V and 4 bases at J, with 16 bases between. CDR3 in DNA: TGTGCCAGCAGCCAAGAAGGCTGGCGGGGCCGTTACAATGAGCAGTTCTTC. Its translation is CASSQEGWRGRYNEQFF.

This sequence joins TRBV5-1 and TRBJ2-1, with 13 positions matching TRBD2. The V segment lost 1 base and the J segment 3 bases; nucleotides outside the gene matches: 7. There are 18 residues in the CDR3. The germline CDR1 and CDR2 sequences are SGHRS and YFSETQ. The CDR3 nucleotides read TGCGCCAGCAGCTTGACTAGCGGGGGGGCTGTAATCTACAATGAGCAGTTCTTC. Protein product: CASSLTSGGAVIYNEQFF. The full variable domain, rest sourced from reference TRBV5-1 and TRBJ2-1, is KAGVTQTPRYLIKTRGQQVTLSCSPISGHRSVSWYQQTPGQGLQFLFEYFSETQRNKGNFPGRFSGRQFSNSRSEMNVSTLELGDSALYLCASSLTSGGAVIYNEQFFGPGTRLTVL.

Here the CDR3 DNA reads TGTGCCAGCAGCTTAGGGGTTGGCCCCTACGAGCAGTACTTC. The encoded protein is CASSLGVGPYEQYF. The chain links TRBV7-6 to TRBJ2-7; the D is unclear. V gave up 1 base and J gave up 2 bases, with 9 bases separating them. The CDR3 contains 14 residues. Germline V gene data show CDR1 as SGHVS and CDR2 as FNYEAQ.

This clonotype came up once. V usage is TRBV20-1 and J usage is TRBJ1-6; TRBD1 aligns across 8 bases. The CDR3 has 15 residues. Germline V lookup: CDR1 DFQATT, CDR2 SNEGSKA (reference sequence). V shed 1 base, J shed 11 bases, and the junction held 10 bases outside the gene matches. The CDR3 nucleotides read TGCAGTGCTAGAGGGACAGGGAAGGCCATTACACCCCTCCACTTT. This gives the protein CSARGTGKAITPLHF.

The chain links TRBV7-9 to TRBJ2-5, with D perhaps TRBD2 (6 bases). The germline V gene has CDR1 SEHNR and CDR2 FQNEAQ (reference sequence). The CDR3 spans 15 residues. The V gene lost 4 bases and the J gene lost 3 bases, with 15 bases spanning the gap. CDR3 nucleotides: TGTGCCAGCAGCTCCCCATGGGGGGAAAAAGAGACCCAGTACTTC. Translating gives CASSSPWGEKETQYF.

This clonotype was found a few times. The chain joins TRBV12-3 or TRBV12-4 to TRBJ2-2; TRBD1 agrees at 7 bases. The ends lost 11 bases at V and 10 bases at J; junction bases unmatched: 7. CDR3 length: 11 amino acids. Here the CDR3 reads CAASRGPELFF. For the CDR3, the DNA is TGTGCCGCCTCAAGGGGGCCGGAGCTGTTTTTT.

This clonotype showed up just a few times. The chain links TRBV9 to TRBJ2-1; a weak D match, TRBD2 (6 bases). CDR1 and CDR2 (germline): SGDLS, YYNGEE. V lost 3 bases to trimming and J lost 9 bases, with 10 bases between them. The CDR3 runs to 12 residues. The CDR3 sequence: CASSAGLSEQFF. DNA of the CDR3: TGTGCCAGCAGCGCAGGACTAAGTGAGCAGTTCTTC.

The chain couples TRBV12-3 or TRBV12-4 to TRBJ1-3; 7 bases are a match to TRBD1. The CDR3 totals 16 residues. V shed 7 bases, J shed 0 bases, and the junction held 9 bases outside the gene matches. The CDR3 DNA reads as TGTGCCAGCACCTTCCAGACAGGGTCCTCTGGAAACACCATATATTTT. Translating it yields CASTFQTGSSGNTIYF.

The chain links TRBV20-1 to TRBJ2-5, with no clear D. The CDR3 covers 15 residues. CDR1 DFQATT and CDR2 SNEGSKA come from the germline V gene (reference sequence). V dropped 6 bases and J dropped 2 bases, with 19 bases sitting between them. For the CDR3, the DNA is TGCAGTGCCCGCGCTCAGGCTAGTCGGCAAGAGACCCAGTACTTC. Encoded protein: CSARAQASRQETQYF.

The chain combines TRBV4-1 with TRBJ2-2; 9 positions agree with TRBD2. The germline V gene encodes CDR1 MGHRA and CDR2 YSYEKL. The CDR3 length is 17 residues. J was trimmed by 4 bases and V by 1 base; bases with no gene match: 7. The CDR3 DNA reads TGCGCCAGCAGCCAAGGGGTAGCGGGAGTCTCCACCGGGGAGCTGTTTTTT. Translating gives CASSQGVAGVSTGELFF.

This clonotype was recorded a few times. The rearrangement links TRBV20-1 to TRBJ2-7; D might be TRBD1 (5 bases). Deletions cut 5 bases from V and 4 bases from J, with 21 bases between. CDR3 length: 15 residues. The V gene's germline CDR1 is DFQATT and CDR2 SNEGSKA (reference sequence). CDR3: CSAPEAGQGSYEQYF. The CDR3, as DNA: TGCAGTGCTCCTGAAGCTGGGCAGGGATCATACGAGCAGTACTTC.

CDR3 protein: CSAPRTTNTYGYTF. The CDR3 DNA reads TGCAGTGCGCCTAGGACCACTAATACCTATGGCTACACCTTC. J is TRBJ1-2 and V is TRBV20-1; D gene uncertain. The length of the CDR3 is 14 residues. The germline gives CDR1 DFQATT, CDR2 SNEGSKA (reference sequence). The germline V and J ends were trimmed by 6 bases and 4 bases, with 18 bases remaining between them.

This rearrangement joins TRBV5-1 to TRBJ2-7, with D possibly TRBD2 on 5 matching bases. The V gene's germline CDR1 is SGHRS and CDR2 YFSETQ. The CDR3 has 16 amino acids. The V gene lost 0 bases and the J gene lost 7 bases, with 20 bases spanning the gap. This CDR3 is CASSLGWTETPREQYF. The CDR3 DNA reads TGCGCCAGCAGCTTGGGATGGACTGAAACTCCTCGTGAGCAGTACTTC.

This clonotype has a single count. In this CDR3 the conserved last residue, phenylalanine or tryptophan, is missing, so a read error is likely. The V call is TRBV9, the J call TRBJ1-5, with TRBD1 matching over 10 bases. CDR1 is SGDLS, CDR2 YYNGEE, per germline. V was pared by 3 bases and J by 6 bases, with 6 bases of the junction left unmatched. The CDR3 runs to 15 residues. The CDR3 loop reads CASSASGQGFQPQHY. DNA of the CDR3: TGTGCCAGCAGCGCCTCGGGACAGGGGTTTCAGCCCCAGCATTAT.

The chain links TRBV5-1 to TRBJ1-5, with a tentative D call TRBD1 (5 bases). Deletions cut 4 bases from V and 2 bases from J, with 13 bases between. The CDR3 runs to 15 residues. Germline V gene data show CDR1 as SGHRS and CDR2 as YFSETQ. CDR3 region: CASSAGTAGNQPQHF. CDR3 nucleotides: TGCGCCAGCAGCGCAGGGACTGCGGGCAATCAGCCCCAGCATTTT.

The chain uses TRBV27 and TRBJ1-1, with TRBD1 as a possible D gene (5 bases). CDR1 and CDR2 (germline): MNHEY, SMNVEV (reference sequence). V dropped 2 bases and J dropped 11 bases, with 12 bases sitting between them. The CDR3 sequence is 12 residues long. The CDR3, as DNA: TGTGCCAGCAGTTTAATGGGAGGGGTCGCTTTCTTT. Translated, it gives CASSLMGGVAFF.

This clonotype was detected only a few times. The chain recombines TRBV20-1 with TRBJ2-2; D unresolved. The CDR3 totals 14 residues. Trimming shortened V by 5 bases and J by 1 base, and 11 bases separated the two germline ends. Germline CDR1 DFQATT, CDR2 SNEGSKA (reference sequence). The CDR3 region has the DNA TGCAGTGCTCCTGGTTGGCGGAACACCGGGGAGCTGTTTTTT. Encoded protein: CSAPGWRNTGELFF.

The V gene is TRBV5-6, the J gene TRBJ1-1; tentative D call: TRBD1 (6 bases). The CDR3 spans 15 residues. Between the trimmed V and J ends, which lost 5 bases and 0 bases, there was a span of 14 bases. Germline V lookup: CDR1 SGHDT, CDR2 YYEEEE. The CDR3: CASSRGQTMNTEAFF. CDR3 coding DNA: TGTGCCAGCAGTAGAGGACAGACAATGAACACTGAAGCTTTCTTT.

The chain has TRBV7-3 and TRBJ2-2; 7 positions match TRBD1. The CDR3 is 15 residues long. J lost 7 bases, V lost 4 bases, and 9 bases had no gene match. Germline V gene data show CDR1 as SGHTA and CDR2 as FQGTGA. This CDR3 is CASSSRQGSYGELFF. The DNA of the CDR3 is TGTGCCAGCAGCTCCCGACAGGGTTCTTACGGGGAGCTGTTTTTT.

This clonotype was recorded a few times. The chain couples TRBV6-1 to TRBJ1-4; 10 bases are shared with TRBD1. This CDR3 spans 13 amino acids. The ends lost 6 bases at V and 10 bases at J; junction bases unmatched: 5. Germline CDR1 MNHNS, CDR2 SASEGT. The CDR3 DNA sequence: TGTGCCAGCAGGGACAGGGGGGCGGGAAAACTGTTTTTT. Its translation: CASRDRGAGKLFF.